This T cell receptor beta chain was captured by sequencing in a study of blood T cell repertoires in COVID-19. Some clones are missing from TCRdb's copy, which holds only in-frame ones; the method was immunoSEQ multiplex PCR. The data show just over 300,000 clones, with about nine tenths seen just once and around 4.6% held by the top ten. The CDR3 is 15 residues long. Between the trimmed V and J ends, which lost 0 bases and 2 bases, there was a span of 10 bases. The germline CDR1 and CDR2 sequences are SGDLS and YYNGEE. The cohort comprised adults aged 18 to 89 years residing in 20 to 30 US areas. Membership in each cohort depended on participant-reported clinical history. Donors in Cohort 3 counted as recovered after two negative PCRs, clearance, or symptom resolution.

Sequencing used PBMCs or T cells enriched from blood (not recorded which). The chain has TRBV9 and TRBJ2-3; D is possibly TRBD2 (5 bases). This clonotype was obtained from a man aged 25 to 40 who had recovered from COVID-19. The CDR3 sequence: CASSVVLAPTDTQYF. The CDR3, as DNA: TGTGCCAGCAGCGTAGTCCTAGCCCCCACAGATACGCAGTATTTT. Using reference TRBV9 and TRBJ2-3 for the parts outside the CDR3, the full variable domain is DSGVTQTPKHLITATGQRVTLRCSPRSGDLSVYWYQQSLDQGLQFLIQYYNGEERAKGNILERFSAQQFPDLHSELNLSSLELGDSALYFCASSVVLAPTDTQYFGPGTRLTVL.